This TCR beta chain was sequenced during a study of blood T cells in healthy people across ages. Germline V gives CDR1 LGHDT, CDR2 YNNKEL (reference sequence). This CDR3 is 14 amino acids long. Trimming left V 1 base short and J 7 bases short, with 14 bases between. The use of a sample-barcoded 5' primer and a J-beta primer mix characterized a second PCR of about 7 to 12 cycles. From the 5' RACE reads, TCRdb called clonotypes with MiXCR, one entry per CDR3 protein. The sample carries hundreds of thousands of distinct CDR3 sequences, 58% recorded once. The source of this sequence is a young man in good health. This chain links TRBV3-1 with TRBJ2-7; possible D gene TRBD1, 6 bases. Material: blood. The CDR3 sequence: CASSQVRGYGEQYF. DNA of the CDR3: TGTGCCAGCAGCCAAGTCAGGGGTTATGGGGAGCAGTACTTC.